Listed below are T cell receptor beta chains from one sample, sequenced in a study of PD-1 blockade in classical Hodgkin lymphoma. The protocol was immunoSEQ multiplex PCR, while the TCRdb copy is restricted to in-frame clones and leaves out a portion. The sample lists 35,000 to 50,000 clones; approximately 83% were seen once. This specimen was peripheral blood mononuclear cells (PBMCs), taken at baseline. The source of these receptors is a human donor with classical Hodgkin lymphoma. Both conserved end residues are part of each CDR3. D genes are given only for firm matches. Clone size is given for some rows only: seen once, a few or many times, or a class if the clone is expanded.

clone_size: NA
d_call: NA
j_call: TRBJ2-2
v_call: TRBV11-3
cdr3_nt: TGTGCCAGCAACAACCCTGAAAACACCGGGGAGCTGTTTTTT
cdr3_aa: CASNNPENTGELFF

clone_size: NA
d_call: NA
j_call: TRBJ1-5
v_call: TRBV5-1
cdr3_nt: TGCGCCAGCAGCTTGATCCCAGGGCAGGGGTATCAGCCCCAGCATTTT
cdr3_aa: CASSLIPGQGYQPQHF

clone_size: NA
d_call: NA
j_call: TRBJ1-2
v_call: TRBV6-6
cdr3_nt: TGTGCCAGCACTACGGGGGGGGAAGGCTACACCTTC
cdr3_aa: CASTTGGEGYTF

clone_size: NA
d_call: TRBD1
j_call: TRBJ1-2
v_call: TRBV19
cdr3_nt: TGTGCCAGTAGTATGCCGGGACAGCCCACAGACTATGGCTACACCTTC
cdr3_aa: CASSMPGQPTDYGYTF

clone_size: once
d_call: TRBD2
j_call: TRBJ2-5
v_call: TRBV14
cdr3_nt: TGTGCCAGCAGCCAGGGGCTAGCGGTTCAAGAGACCCAGTACTTC
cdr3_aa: CASSQGLAVQETQYF

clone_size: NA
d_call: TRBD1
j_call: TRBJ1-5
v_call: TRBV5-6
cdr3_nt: TGTGCCAGCAGCTTCTCCGGGACAGCCCAGCAGCCCCAGCATTTT
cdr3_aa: CASSFSGTAQQPQHF

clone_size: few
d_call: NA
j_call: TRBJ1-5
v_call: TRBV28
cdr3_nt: TGTGCCAGCGGAGGGGGCAATCAGCCCCAGCATTTT
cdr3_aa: CASGGGNQPQHF

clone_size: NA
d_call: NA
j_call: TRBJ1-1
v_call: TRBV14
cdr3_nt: TGTGCCAGCGCACCAGACAAAAGAGAGAACACTGAAGCTTTCTTT
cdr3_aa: CASAPDKRENTEAFF

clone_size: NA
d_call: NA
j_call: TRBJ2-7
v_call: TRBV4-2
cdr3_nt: TGTGCCAGCAGCCAAGATGGTTGGCCATACGAGCAGTACTTC
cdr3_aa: CASSQDGWPYEQYF

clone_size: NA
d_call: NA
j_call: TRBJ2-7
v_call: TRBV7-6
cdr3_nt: TGTGCCAGCAGCACCTACGGGACACAAGGTTTACCCGAGCAGTACTTC
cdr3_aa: CASSTYGTQGLPEQYF

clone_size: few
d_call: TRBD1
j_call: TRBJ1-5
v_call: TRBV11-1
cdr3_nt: TGTGCCAGCAGCTTAACAGGGGGCTGGGATCAGCCCCAGCATTTT
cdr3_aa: CASSLTGGWDQPQHF

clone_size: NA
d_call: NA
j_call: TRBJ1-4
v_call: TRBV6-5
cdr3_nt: TGTGCCAGCAGTTACGGACAGAACAATGAAAAACTGTTTTTT
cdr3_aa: CASSYGQNNEKLFF

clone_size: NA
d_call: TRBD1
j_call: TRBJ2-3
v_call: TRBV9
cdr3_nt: TGTGCCAGCAGCCTTCGGACAGGGTCTTCTACAGATACGCAGTATTTT
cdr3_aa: CASSLRTGSSTDTQYF

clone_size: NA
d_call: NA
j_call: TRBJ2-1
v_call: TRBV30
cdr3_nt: TGTGCCTGGCATAATTTAGCGGACTTATGGTTCTTC
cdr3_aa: CAWHNLADLWFF

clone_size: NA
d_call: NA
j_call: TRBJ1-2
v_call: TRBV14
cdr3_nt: TGTGCCAGCAGCCACCGGGGGTTTGGCTACACCTTC
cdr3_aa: CASSHRGFGYTF